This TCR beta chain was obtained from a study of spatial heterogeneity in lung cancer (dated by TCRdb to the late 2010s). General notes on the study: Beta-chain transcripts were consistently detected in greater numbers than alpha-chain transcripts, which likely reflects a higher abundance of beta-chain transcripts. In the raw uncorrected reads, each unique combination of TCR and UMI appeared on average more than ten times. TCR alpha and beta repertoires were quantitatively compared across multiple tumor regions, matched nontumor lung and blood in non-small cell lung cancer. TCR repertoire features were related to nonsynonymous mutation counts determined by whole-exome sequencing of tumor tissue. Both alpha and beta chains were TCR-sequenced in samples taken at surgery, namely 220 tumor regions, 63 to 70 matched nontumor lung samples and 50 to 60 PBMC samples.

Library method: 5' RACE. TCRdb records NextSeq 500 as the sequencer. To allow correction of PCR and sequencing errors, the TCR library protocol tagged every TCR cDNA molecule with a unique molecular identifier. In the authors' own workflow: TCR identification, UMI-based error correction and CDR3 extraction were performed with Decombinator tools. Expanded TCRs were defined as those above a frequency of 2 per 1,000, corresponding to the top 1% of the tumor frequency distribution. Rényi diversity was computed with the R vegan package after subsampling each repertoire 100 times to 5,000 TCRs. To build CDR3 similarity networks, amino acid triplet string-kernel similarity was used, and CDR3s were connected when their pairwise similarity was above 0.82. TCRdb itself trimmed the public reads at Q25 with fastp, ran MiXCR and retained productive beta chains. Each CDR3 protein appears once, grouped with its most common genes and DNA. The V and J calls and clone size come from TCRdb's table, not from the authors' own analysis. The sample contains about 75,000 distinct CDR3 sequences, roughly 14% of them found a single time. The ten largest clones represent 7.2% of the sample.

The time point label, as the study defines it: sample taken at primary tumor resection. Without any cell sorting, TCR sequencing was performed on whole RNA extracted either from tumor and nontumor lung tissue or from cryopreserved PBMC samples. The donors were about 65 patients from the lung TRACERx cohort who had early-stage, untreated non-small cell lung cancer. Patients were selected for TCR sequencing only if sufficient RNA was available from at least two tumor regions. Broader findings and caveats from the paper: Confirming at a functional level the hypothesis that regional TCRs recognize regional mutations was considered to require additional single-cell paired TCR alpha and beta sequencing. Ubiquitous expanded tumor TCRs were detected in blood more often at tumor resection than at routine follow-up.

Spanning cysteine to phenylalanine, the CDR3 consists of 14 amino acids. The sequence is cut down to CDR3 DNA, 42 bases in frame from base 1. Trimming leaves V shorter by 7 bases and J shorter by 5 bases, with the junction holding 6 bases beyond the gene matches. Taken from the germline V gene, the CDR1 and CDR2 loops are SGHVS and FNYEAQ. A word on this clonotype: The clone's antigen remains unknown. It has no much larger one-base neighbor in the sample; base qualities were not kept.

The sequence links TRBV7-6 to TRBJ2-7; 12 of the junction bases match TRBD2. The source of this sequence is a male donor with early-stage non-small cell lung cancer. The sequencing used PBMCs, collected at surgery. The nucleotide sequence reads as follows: TGTGCCAGCACCCTGACTAGCGGGAGCGACGAGCAGTACTTC. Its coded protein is CASTLTSGSDEQYF.